The clone carrying this TCR beta chain was detected only once. These data originate in a study of T cell changes during pregnancy in multiple sclerosis. The CDR3 covers 17 residues. TCRdb's table, derived via immunoSEQ multiplex PCR, lists solely in-frame clones and lacks some. The repertoire has around 80,000 clones, over 85% of them found once; the top ten carry more than 0.85%. V usage is TRBV21-1 and J usage is TRBJ2-7; TRBD2 is the table's D call and was not checked against the DNA. TRBV21-1 is assigned pseudogene status. The input for sequencing was peripheral blood, taken in the second trimester of pregnancy. This sequence was found in a female donor in good health, enrolled as a control in a pregnancy study. The CDR3 is CASSKGRGTGTTYEQYF. The CDR3 nucleotides read TGTGCCAGCAGCAAAGGGAGAGGCACAGGGACTACCTACGAGCAGTACTTC.